The next 18 T cell receptor beta chains were all read from a single sample in a study of sequential checkpoint blockade in melanoma. The protocol was immunoSEQ multiplex PCR, while the TCRdb copy is restricted to in-frame clones and leaves out a portion. This repertoire shows approximately 20,000 clones, about 28% found once; its top ten account for about 6.8%. Treatment defined: randomized to nivolumab then ipilimumab (arm A) or the reverse (arm B). The sample consisted of tumor tissue (inferred from file names), taken from a patient given nivolumab and ipilimumab in sequence. These receptors all come from a human donor with melanoma.

The chain combines TRBV19 with TRBJ2-2, with 9 bases lining up with TRBD1. CDR3 length equals 14 residues. CDR1 and CDR2 from the germline V gene are LNHDA and SQIVND (reference sequence). The V and J ends lost 6 bases and 5 bases, in that order; junction bases with no gene match: 4. CDR3 amino acids: CASSWTGETGELFF. The DNA for the CDR3 is TGTGCCAGTAGCTGGACAGGGGAAACCGGGGAGCTGTTTTTT.

V is TRBV29-1 and J is TRBJ2-5; 9 bases line up with TRBD2. With V trimmed by 2 bases and J by 5 bases, 6 bases remained unmatched. The length of the CDR3 is 14 residues. Germline V gene lookup returns CDR1 SQVTM and CDR2 ANQGSEA. The CDR3: CSVERREGLETQYF. The CDR3 DNA sequence: TGCAGCGTTGAAAGGCGGGAGGGCCTCGAGACCCAGTACTTC.

The V call is TRBV28, the J call TRBJ2-7, with D possibly matching TRBD1 (5 bases). Germline V gives CDR1 MDHEN, CDR2 SYDVKM. The CDR3 is 14 residues long. V gave up 6 bases and J gave up 2 bases, with 14 bases separating them. CDR3 amino acids: CASRFRQTTYEQYF. Here the CDR3 DNA reads TGTGCCAGCAGATTTAGACAGACAACCTACGAGCAGTACTTC.

The chain recombines TRBV11-3 with TRBJ2-2; 9 bases agree with TRBD1. The CDR3 is made up of 18 amino acids. Germline assignment: CDR1 SGHNT and CDR2 YENEEA. Unmatched junction bases numbered 13, after V lost 2 bases and J lost 6 bases. CDR3 bases: TGTGCCAGCAGCTTAAGAGCGGGGACAGGGCCATTGGCCGGGGAGCTGTTTTTT. Translation gives CASSLRAGTGPLAGELFF.

This clone was observed a handful of times. This chain uses TRBV28 with TRBJ1-2; the match to TRBD1 covers 9 bases. The germline gives CDR1 MDHEN, CDR2 SYDVKM. The CDR3 runs to 14 residues. The CDR3 is CASRTGTGHRGYTF. CDR3 DNA sequence: TGTGCGAGCCGTACGGGGACAGGGCATCGTGGCTACACCTTC.

The V gene is TRBV6-8, the J gene TRBJ2-6, with 8 nucleotides matching TRBD2. Germline V lookup: CDR1 MNHGY, CDR2 SAAAGT. Trimming removed 4 bases from V and 0 bases from J; junction bases left unmatched: 5. This CDR3 region has 17 residues. CDR3 amino acids: CASSSLGLVSGANVLTF. DNA for the CDR3: TGTGCCAGCAGTTCCTTGGGACTAGTCTCTGGGGCCAACGTCCTGACTTTC.

The V call is TRBV6-8, the J call TRBJ1-1; no firm D call. CDR1 MNHGY and CDR2 SAAAGT come from the germline V gene. V was trimmed by 2 bases and J by 0 bases, leaving 4 bases between them. There are 13 residues in the CDR3. Here the CDR3 reads CASSYRVNTEAFF. CDR3 nucleotides: TGTGCCAGCAGTTACAGAGTGAACACTGAAGCTTTCTTT.

This clone was detected a few times. The rearrangement joins TRBV6-1 to TRBJ1-3; the D is unclear. This CDR3 has 14 residues. CDR1 is MNHNS and CDR2 is SASEGT in the germline V gene. V was clipped by 0 bases and J by 4 bases, with 7 bases between them. CDR3 residues: CASSEAGGGNTIYF. CDR3 in DNA: TGTGCCAGCAGTGAAGCTGGAGGGGGAAACACCATATATTTT.

The rearrangement joins TRBV29-1 to TRBJ2-6; perhaps TRBD2 as D (5 bases). V was pared by 5 bases and J by 0 bases, with 14 bases between. Germline V gives CDR1 SQVTM, CDR2 ANQGSEA. The CDR3 covers 16 residues. CDR3 nucleotides: TGCAGCGTTTACGGGAATCCAGACTCTGGGGCCAACGTCCTGACTTTC. Translated: CSVYGNPDSGANVLTF.

This clone occurred a few times. This sequence joins TRBV29-1 and TRBJ2-1; possibly TRBD1 for D (5 bases). Germline CDR1 reads SQVTM; CDR2 reads ANQGSEA. With 7 bases removed from V and 4 bases from J, the gap between germline ends came to 14 bases. The CDR3 totals 13 residues. The CDR3 protein is CSARQMIYNEQFF. The CDR3 DNA reads as TGCAGCGCCCGACAGATGATATACAATGAGCAGTTCTTC.

This chain's CDR3 is CASSPRRTGADTQYF. The CDR3 DNA sequence: TGTGCCAGCAGTCCCCGGAGGACAGGGGCAGATACGCAGTATTTT. The chain links TRBV28 to TRBJ2-3, with 9 positions matching TRBD1. V shed 5 bases and J 4 bases; nucleotides not matched to a gene: 7. In germline, CDR1 is MDHEN, CDR2 SYDVKM. The CDR3 has 15 amino acids.

This clone was detected ten times or more. The V and J genes are TRBV11-3 and TRBJ2-3; no clear D gene. The germline CDR1 and CDR2 sequences are SGHNT and YENEEA. The length of the CDR3 is 14 residues. Trimming shortened V by 2 bases and J by 1 base, and 7 bases separated the two germline ends. The chain's CDR3 is CASSLLKRTDTQYF. In nucleotides, the CDR3 is TGTGCCAGCAGCTTATTGAAGCGCACAGATACGCAGTATTTT.

This clone came up many times. V usage is TRBV9 and J usage is TRBJ1-1; 7 bases map to TRBD1. With V trimmed by 4 bases and J by 2 bases, 5 bases remained unmatched. CDR3 length equals 14 residues. Germline CDR1 is SGDLS and CDR2 is YYNGEE. This CDR3 is CASSRGQRNTEAFF. In nucleotides, the CDR3 is TGTGCCAGCAGCAGGGGACAGAGAAACACTGAAGCTTTCTTT.

The chain employs TRBV29-1 and TRBJ2-3; the match to TRBD1 covers 8 bases. Unmatched junction bases numbered 6, after V lost 7 bases and J lost 3 bases. The CDR3 is 13 residues long. Germline lookup yields CDR1 SQVTM and CDR2 ANQGSEA. CDR3 sequence reads: CSATGARTDTQYF. DNA for the CDR3: TGCAGCGCGACAGGGGCGAGAACAGATACGCAGTATTTT.

J is TRBJ1-1 and V is TRBV7-8, with a tentative D call TRBD1 (5 bases). The CDR3 contains 13 residues. Germline-derived CDR1 and CDR2 are SGHVS and FQNEAQ. V was trimmed by 5 bases and J by 5 bases, leaving 12 bases between them. This CDR3 is CASSGALGTEAFF. In nucleotides, the CDR3 is TGTGCCAGCAGCGGGGCCCTCGGGACTGAAGCTTTCTTT.

In its sample, this clone was seen a few times. The rearrangement links TRBV7-8 to TRBJ2-1; D gene ambiguous. Germline V gene data show CDR1 as SGHVS and CDR2 as FQNEAQ. This CDR3 has 13 residues. Trimming shortened V by 4 bases and J by 6 bases, and 10 bases separated the two germline ends. CDR3 protein: CASSSERVNEQFF. CDR3 nucleotide sequence: TGTGCCAGCAGCTCTGAAAGGGTCAATGAGCAGTTCTTC.

The V and J genes are TRBV6-7 and TRBJ1-1, with D hard to call. TRBV6-7 is an ORF, and what it does is uncertain. The CDR3 runs to 11 residues. Trimming cost V 4 bases and J 8 bases, with 8 bases left between them. CDR3 nucleotide sequence: TGTGCCAGCAGTTCTGCCAGAGAAGCTTTCTTT. This gives the protein CASSSAREAFF.

In its sample, this clone was seen a few times. The chain links TRBV11-3 to TRBJ2-5; TRBD2 aligns across 10 bases. The CDR3 contains 14 residues. Trimming removed 4 bases from V and 3 bases from J; junction bases left unmatched: 2. CDR1 and CDR2 from the germline V gene are SGHNT and YENEEA. The CDR3 reads CASSSSGREETQYF. Written as DNA, the CDR3 is TGTGCCAGCAGCTCTAGCGGGAGAGAAGAGACCCAGTACTTC.